The 27 T cell receptor beta chains below come from one sample, sequenced in a study of identical twins. TCRdb re-analysed the 5' RACE reads in MiXCR, keeping a single row per CDR3 protein. The sample comprises about 430,000 distinct CDR3 sequences, roughly 18% of which are singletons, and roughly 12% rests with the top ten. Specimen: naive T cells sorted from blood. The receptors originated from a man aged 50-59 years in good health.

Of note for this clonotype: This could be a read error, since a much larger clone is one nucleotide away. The chain combines TRBV3-1 with TRBJ2-2; D not resolved. Germline V gives CDR1 LGHDT, CDR2 YNNKEL (reference sequence). V dropped 4 bases and J dropped 0 bases, with 18 bases sitting between them. The CDR3 length is 18 residues. The chain's CDR3 is CASSRSSSWDANTGELFF. For the CDR3, the DNA is TGTGCCAGCAGCCGATCTAGTTCCTGGGATGCGAACACCGGGGAGCTGTTTTTT.

This clonotype was detected a few times. The gene calls are TRBV10-3 and TRBJ2-3; 13 bases are a match to TRBD2. CDR3 size: 16 residues. Trimming cost V 6 bases and J 7 bases; bases outside gene matches: 10. Germline CDR1 and CDR2: ENHRY and SYGVKD. The CDR3 region has the DNA TGTGCCATCAGGATCCAACTAGCGGGAGGGCTACATACGCAGTATTTT. It specifies CAIRIQLAGGLHTQYF.

This clonotype has a handful of counts. The CDR3 region is CASSLRHRADTQYF. DNA for the CDR3: TGTGCCAGCAGCTTACGTCATAGGGCAGATACGCAGTATTTT. This rearrangement joins TRBV7-6 to TRBJ2-3; D not certain. This CDR3 comprises 14 residues. The germline V gene has CDR1 SGHVS and CDR2 FNYEAQ. The V end lost 2 bases, the J end lost 4 bases, and 10 bases lay between the germline ends.

V usage is TRBV5-6 and J usage is TRBJ2-5, with a tentative D call TRBD2 (5 bases). This CDR3 comprises 14 residues. The germline V gene has CDR1 SGHDT and CDR2 YYEEEE. Between the trimmed V and J ends, which lost 1 base and 1 base, there was a span of 8 bases. As DNA, the CDR3 is TGTGCCAGCAGCTTGCTAGCAGCCCAAGAGACCCAGTACTTC. Translation: CASSLLAAQETQYF.

CDR3 residues: CASSTNPGTGGDEQFF. In nucleotides, the CDR3 is TGTGCCAGCAGTACCAACCCCGGGACAGGGGGTGATGAGCAGTTCTTC. The genes are TRBV6-1 and TRBJ2-1, with 11 positions matching TRBD1. CDR3 size: 16 residues. Per the germline V gene, CDR1 is MNHNS and CDR2 is SASEGT. V lost 5 bases, J lost 8 bases, and 11 bases stayed unmatched.

The chain employs TRBV6-2 or TRBV6-3 and TRBJ1-1; TRBD1 might be the D (6 bases). This CDR3 is 16 amino acids long. The germline V gene encodes CDR1 MNHEY and CDR2 SVGEGT. Between the trimmed V and J ends, which lost 2 bases and 3 bases, there was a span of 16 bases. Here the CDR3 reads CASSYPVGQPYTEAFF. In DNA, the CDR3 is TGTGCCAGCAGTTACCCGGTAGGACAGCCGTACACTGAAGCTTTCTTT.

This clonotype has at least ten counts. This sequence joins TRBV6-2 or TRBV6-3 and TRBJ1-2, with D unresolved. The CDR3 runs to 10 residues. Between the trimmed V and J ends, which lost 8 bases and 3 bases, there was a span of 4 bases. The germline gives CDR1 MNHEY, CDR2 SVGEGT. Here the CDR3 DNA reads TGTGCCAGCGGGGACTATGGCTACACCTTC. The encoded protein is CASGDYGYTF.

The chain has TRBV12-3 or TRBV12-4 and TRBJ2-7, with D possibly being TRBD1 or TRBD2 (5 bases each). The CDR3 consists of 14 residues. Trimming cost V 4 bases and J 4 bases, with 14 bases left between them. The CDR3 DNA reads as TGTGCCAGCAGTTCCCACGGGGCGGCGTACGAGCAGTACTTC. This gives the protein CASSSHGAAYEQYF.

The CDR3 here is CASSLAAGTLNTEAFF. CDR3 nucleotides: TGTGCCAGCAGCTTAGCGGCTGGGACCTTGAACACTGAAGCTTTCTTT. The V gene is TRBV7-2, the J gene TRBJ1-1; D might be TRBD1 (5 bases). The CDR3 runs to 16 residues. The V end was cut by 0 bases, the J end by 0 bases, with 11 bases between. CDR1 and CDR2 (germline): SGHTA, FQGNSA.

The rearrangement joins TRBV7-2 to TRBJ2-3; 10 bases fit TRBD2. Germline V CDR1 and CDR2: SGHTA, FQGNSA. The CDR3 sequence is 15 residues long. The ends lost 3 bases at V and 6 bases at J; junction bases unmatched: 6. The CDR3 loop is CASSLGSGRLDTQYF. CDR3 sequence (DNA): TGTGCCAGCAGCTTGGGTAGCGGGAGGTTGGATACGCAGTATTTT.

This clonotype came up many times. V and J are TRBV4-1 and TRBJ2-1; TRBD1 aligns across 7 bases. The CDR3 extends over 15 amino acids. CDR1 is MGHRA and CDR2 is YSYEKL in the germline V gene. J lost 0 bases, V lost 4 bases, and 3 bases had no gene match. CDR3 amino acids: CASSPTGYSYNEQFF. The CDR3 DNA reads as TGCGCCAGCAGCCCGACAGGGTACTCCTACAATGAGCAGTTCTTC.

V usage is TRBV5-1 and J usage is TRBJ2-5; no firm D call. Trimming shortened V by 5 bases and J by 1 base, and 9 bases separated the two germline ends. From germline, CDR1 is SGHRS and CDR2 YFSETQ. The CDR3 contains 13 residues. CDR3 DNA sequence: TGCGCCAGCAGGGGAACCCCCCAAGAGACCCAGTACTTC. Its translation is CASRGTPQETQYF. Complete variable domain (other parts from reference TRBV5-1 and TRBJ2-5): KAGVTQTPRYLIKTRGQQVTLSCSPISGHRSVSWYQQTPGQGLQFLFEYFSETQRNKGNFPGRFSGRQFSNSRSEMNVSTLELGDSALYLCASRGTPQETQYFGPGTRLLVL.

This clonotype was counted ten times or more. This chain links TRBV20-1 with TRBJ2-1, with TRBD2 as a possible D gene (5 bases). This CDR3 comprises 18 residues. Trimming pared 0 bases from V and 5 bases from J, leaving 23 bases between. Germline CDR1 is DFQATT and CDR2 is SNEGSKA (reference sequence). CDR3 nucleotide sequence: TGCAGTGCTAGAGAGGACTCCCTTACCCCGCCGGGTAACAATGAGCAGTTCTTC. This codes for CSAREDSLTPPGNNEQFF.

This clonotype has a handful of counts. The rearrangement links TRBV20-1 to TRBJ2-1; D unclear. The CDR3 runs 12 residues. V dropped 5 bases and J dropped 0 bases, with 5 bases sitting between them. Per the germline V gene, CDR1 is DFQATT and CDR2 is SNEGSKA (reference sequence). DNA of the CDR3: TGCAGTGCTTCGCTCTCCTACAATGAGCAGTTCTTC. As protein: CSASLSYNEQFF.

This clonotype was detected ten times or more. The rearrangement links TRBV4-2 to TRBJ2-7; D is unresolved. CDR3 length equals 14 residues. V gave up 0 bases and J gave up 1 base, with 7 bases separating them. Germline CDR1 is LGHNA and CDR2 is YNFKEQ. In DNA, the CDR3 is TGTGCCAGCAGCCAAGATGCAAGTTCCTACGAGCAGTACTTC. It codes for CASSQDASSYEQYF.

Many counts were recorded for this clonotype. V usage is TRBV20-1 and J usage is TRBJ2-2; 7 bases map to TRBD2. V gave up 7 bases and J gave up 6 bases; unmatched junction bases: 5. The CDR3 runs 12 residues. Germline CDR1 reads DFQATT; CDR2 reads SNEGSKA (reference sequence). CDR3 coding DNA: TGCAGTGTCACTAGCGTAGCCGGGGAGCTGTTTTTT. Translation gives CSVTSVAGELFF.

In this sample, this clonotype turned up a few times. V and J are TRBV5-5 and TRBJ1-1; TRBD1 matches at 9 bases. The germline gives CDR1 SGHKS, CDR2 YYEKEE (reference sequence). The CDR3 spans 15 residues. Trimming removed 4 bases from V and 5 bases from J; junction bases left unmatched: 9. Written as DNA, the CDR3 is TGTGCCAGCAGCCATCCCCCGGGACAGGGAACTGAAGCTTTCTTT. It is translated as CASSHPPGQGTEAFF.

This clonotype showed up many times. The V gene is TRBV29-1, the J gene TRBJ2-7; 9 bases align to TRBD2. The CDR3 has 13 amino acids. Per the germline V gene, CDR1 is SQVTM and CDR2 is ANQGSEA. Trimming cost V 5 bases and J 0 bases; bases outside gene matches: 2. CDR3 protein: CSVSGRSSYEQYF. CDR3 DNA sequence: TGCAGCGTTAGCGGGAGGAGCTCCTACGAGCAGTACTTC.

The chain links TRBV6-1 to TRBJ2-1, with TRBD2 matching 15 bases. Germline-derived CDR1 and CDR2 are MNHNS and SASEGT. This CDR3 is built from 14 residues. Trimming removed 6 bases from V and 10 bases from J; junction bases left unmatched: 4. CDR3 region: CASRRGLAGGEQFF. DNA for the CDR3: TGTGCCAGCAGACGGGGACTAGCGGGGGGAGAGCAGTTCTTC.

The sample holds a few counts of this clonotype. V is TRBV18 and J is TRBJ2-7; TRBD1 matches 8 bases. Trimming cost V 2 bases and J 5 bases; bases outside gene matches: 5. This CDR3 is 14 amino acids long. Germline CDR1 KGHSH, CDR2 LQKENI. CDR3: CASSPGQGAHEQYF. The CDR3 DNA is TGTGCCAGCTCACCAGGGCAGGGGGCGCACGAGCAGTACTTC. Full variable domain (rest looked up from reference TRBV18 and TRBJ2-7): NAGVMQNPRHLVRRRGQEARLRCSPMKGHSHVYWYRQLPEEGLKFMVYLQKENIIDESGMPKERFSAEFPKEGPSILRIQQVVRGDSAAYFCASSPGQGAHEQYFGPGTRLTVT.

The chain links TRBV29-1 to TRBJ2-5; TRBD1 is a possible D gene (8 bases). This CDR3 region has 15 residues. Germline CDR1 is SQVTM and CDR2 is ANQGSEA. V lost 6 bases and J 2 bases, leaving 19 bases between the germline ends. This CDR3 is CSVPTGQGGQETQYF. The CDR3 coding sequence is TGCAGCGTCCCCACCGGACAGGGAGGGCAAGAGACCCAGTACTTC.

V gene TRBV3-1 combines with J gene TRBJ1-2; 10 bases are shared with TRBD1. CDR1 and CDR2 from the germline V gene are LGHDT and YNNKEL (reference sequence). CDR3 length: 14 residues. V was pared by 4 bases and J by 5 bases, with 4 bases of the junction left unmatched. The CDR3 sequence is CASSPTGGGYGYTF. The CDR3 nucleotides read TGTGCCAGCAGCCCGACAGGGGGCGGATATGGCTACACCTTC.

The sample holds many counts of this clonotype. The CDR3 DNA reads TGCGCCAGCAGCTTGAACAGCGCTCAGGGATACGAGCAGTACTTC. Amino acid sequence: CASSLNSAQGYEQYF. J is TRBJ2-7 and V is TRBV5-1; maybe TRBD1 (5 bases). CDR1 SGHRS and CDR2 YFSETQ come from the germline V gene. V shed 1 base and J shed 4 bases, with 15 bases lying between them. This CDR3 spans 15 amino acids.

The table lists this clonotype with a few counts. This chain joins TRBV28 and TRBJ2-6, with a tentative D call TRBD1 (5 bases). The V and J ends lost 7 bases and 2 bases respectively, with 15 bases between them. This CDR3 has 16 residues. The germline V gene has CDR1 MDHEN and CDR2 SYDVKM. As DNA, the CDR3 is TGTGCCAGCATCGGTTGGGGCCCTCCTGGGGCCAACGTCCTGACTTTC. Amino acids: CASIGWGPPGANVLTF.

The V and J genes are TRBV9 and TRBJ2-2; a possible D gene is TRBD1 (6 bases). Deletions cut 0 bases from V and 1 base from J, with 13 bases between. Germline CDR1 reads SGDLS; CDR2 reads YYNGEE. The CDR3 covers 17 residues. The CDR3 coding sequence is TGTGCCAGCAGCGTAGAGGCAGGGGATGGGAACACCGGGGAGCTGTTTTTT. Protein product: CASSVEAGDGNTGELFF.

J is TRBJ2-5 and V is TRBV6-2 or TRBV6-3; D might be TRBD1 (5 bases). V lost 2 bases and J lost 1, with 17 bases in between. The CDR3 is made up of 17 amino acids. The germline V gene has CDR1 MNHEY and CDR2 SVGEGT. The DNA for the CDR3 is TGTGCCAGCAGTTACGGTGGTAACAGGAACCTCCAAGAGACCCAGTACTTC. Translation gives CASSYGGNRNLQETQYF.

This clonotype was seen ten or more times. The V and J genes are TRBV5-6 and TRBJ2-7, with D unresolved. The CDR3 covers 14 residues. Trimming took off 1 base at V and 0 bases at J, with 8 bases between the two ends. Germline V gives CDR1 SGHDT, CDR2 YYEEEE. For the CDR3, the DNA is TGTGCCAGCAGCTTGCCGGGTCACTCCTACGAGCAGTACTTC. It translates to CASSLPGHSYEQYF.